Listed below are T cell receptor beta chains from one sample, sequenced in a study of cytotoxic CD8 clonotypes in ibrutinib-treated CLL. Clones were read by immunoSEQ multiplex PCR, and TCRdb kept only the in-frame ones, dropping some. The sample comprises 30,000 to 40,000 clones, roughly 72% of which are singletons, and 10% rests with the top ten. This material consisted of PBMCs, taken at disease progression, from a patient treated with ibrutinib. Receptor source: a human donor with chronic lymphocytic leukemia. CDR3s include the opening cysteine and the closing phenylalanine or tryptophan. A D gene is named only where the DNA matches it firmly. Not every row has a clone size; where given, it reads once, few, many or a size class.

CASSQVLFDEQYF TGTGCCAGCAGCCAAGTCTTATTCGACGAGCAGTACTTC TRBJ2-7 TRBV4-2 few .
CASSQDEGANTEAFF TGCGCCAGCAGCCAAGATGAGGGGGCGAACACTGAAGCTTTCTTT TRBJ1-1 TRBV4-1 . TRBD1
CASSLGDRGANTEAFF TGCGCCAGCAGCTTGGGGGACAGGGGCGCGAACACTGAAGCTTTCTTT TRBJ1-1 TRBV5-1 . TRBD1
CASSPGHSGNTIYF TGTGCCAGCAGCCCCGGCCACTCTGGAAACACCATATATTTT TRBJ1-3 TRBV14 . .
CASKSTGRQETQYF TGTGCCAGCAAGTCGACAGGGCGACAAGAGACCCAGTACTTC TRBJ2-5 TRBV5-4 . TRBD1
CASSYVEMGTEAFF TGCGCCAGCAGCTACGTTGAAATGGGCACTGAAGCTTTCTTT TRBJ1-1 TRBV5-1 . .
CASSPPGVADTQYF TGTGCCAGCTCACCCCCGGGGGTCGCAGATACGCAGTATTTT TRBJ2-3 TRBV18 . .
CASSIGRGLYEQYF TGTGCCAGTAGTATCGGCAGGGGGCTGTACGAGCAGTACTTC TRBJ2-7 TRBV19 . TRBD1
CASSLPTGYNEQFF TGTGCCAGCAGCCTCCCGACAGGGTACAATGAGCAGTTCTTC TRBJ2-1 TRBV5-4 . TRBD1
CASSDWRSGELFF TGTGCCAGCAGTGATTGGCGAAGCGGGGAGCTGTTTTTT TRBJ2-2 TRBV25-1 . .
CASVPGQLNTEAFF TGTGCCAGCGTCCCGGGACAGCTGAACACTGAAGCTTTCTTT TRBJ1-1 TRBV2 . TRBD1
CASRGITGSGELFF TGTGCCAGCAGGGGCATTACAGGGTCCGGGGAGCTGTTTTTT TRBJ2-2 TRBV2 few .
CASRHGQSYEQYF TGTGCCAGTAGGCATGGACAGTCCTACGAGCAGTACTTC TRBJ2-7 TRBV19 . .
CASSELGPPLHF TGTGCCAGCAGTGAGTTAGGGCCACCCCTCCACTTT TRBJ1-6 TRBV6-1 . .
CASSKPAGNEQFF TGTGCCAGCAGCAAACCAGCAGGGAATGAGCAGTTCTTC TRBJ2-1 TRBV7-2 . .
CASSYSRGADSQYF TGTGCCAGCAGTTACTCGAGGGGAGCGGACTCCCAGTACTTC TRBJ2-7 TRBV6-5 once .
CASSARDKETQYF TGTGCCAGCAGCGCCCGGGATAAAGAGACCCAGTACTTC TRBJ2-5 TRBV5-6 . .
CASSLYGGFSYNEQFF TGTGCCAGCAGCTTGTATGGGGGATTCTCCTACAATGAGCAGTTCTTC TRBJ2-1 TRBV5-6 . .
CASSHKAGGADEQFF TGTGCCAGCAGCCACAAGGCGGGAGGTGCCGATGAGCAGTTCTTC TRBJ2-1 TRBV7-9 . TRBD2
CASSAAVGTDTQYF TGTGCCAGCAGCGCCGCGGTTGGCACAGATACGCAGTATTTT TRBJ2-3 TRBV9 . .
CASSARVRETQYF TGTGCCAGCAGTGCTAGGGTGAGGGAGACCCAGTACTTC TRBJ2-5 TRBV27 . .
CAISPQQNYGYTF TGTGCCATCAGTCCACAGCAGAACTATGGCTACACCTTC TRBJ1-2 TRBV10-3 few .
CASTAEENYGYTF TGCGCCAGCACCGCCGAGGAGAACTATGGCTACACCTTC TRBJ1-2 TRBV5-1 once .
CSVPPGLAGNTDTQYF TGCAGCGTCCCCCCCGGTCTAGCGGGGAACACAGATACGCAGTATTTT TRBJ2-3 TRBV29-1 . TRBD2
CASSEEGVRTDTQYF TGCGCCAGCAGTGAGGAGGGCGTGAGGACAGATACGCAGTATTTT TRBJ2-3 TRBV10-2 . .
CASSFRETTDTQYF TGTGCCAGCAGCTTTAGGGAGACCACAGATACGCAGTATTTT TRBJ2-3 TRBV5-8 . .
CASRPSGLVVYGYTF TGTGCCAGCCGACCCTCAGGATTAGTAGTCTATGGCTACACCTTC TRBJ1-2 TRBV27 few .
CASSRTPTGQETQYF TGTGCCAGCAGTCGCACCCCGACAGGACAAGAGACCCAGTACTTC TRBJ2-5 TRBV6-5 . .
CATLCSDERQGKDF TGTGCCACCCTATGTTCGGATGAGCGGCAGGGTAAGGACTTC TRBJ2-7 TRBV19 . .
CASVLTTGTGELFF TGTGCCAGCGTCTTGACTACAGGCACCGGGGAGCTGTTTTTT TRBJ2-2 TRBV6-1 . .
CASSDGTGLGYTF TGTGCCAGCAGTGACGGGACAGGACTTGGCTACACCTTC TRBJ1-2 TRBV6-4 . TRBD1
CASSDSTSGGAEQFF TGTGCCAGCAGTGACTCGACTAGCGGGGGGGCTGAGCAGTTCTTC TRBJ2-1 TRBV6-4 . TRBD2
CASSPGRAPDTQYF TGTGCCAGCAGCCCGGGACGGGCACCAGATACGCAGTATTTT TRBJ2-3 TRBV6-6 once .
CASSEALLRGTENF TGTGCCAGCAGTGAAGCGCTTCTTAGAGGGACTGAAAACTTC TRBJ2-7 TRBV2 . .
CASSLIPQETQYF TGTGCCAGCAGCCTAATCCCCCAAGAGACCCAGTACTTC TRBJ2-5 TRBV7-6 once .
CASSAAPNQPQHF TGTGCCAGCAGCGCCGCCCCAAATCAGCCCCAGCATTTT TRBJ1-5 TRBV5-8 . .
CASSSRVGLSNQPQHF TGCGCCAGCAGCTCCCGTGTGGGGCTCAGCAATCAGCCCCAGCATTTT TRBJ1-5 TRBV4-1 . .
CASRGQGAGAKNIQYF TGTGCCAGCAGGGGACAGGGGGCGGGAGCCAAAAACATTCAGTACTTC TRBJ2-4 TRBV28 . TRBD1
CASSNSPTNTEAFF TGTGCCAGCAGCAATTCCCCGACGAACACTGAAGCTTTCTTT TRBJ1-1 TRBV7-2 . .
CASSDSRGNSPLHF TGTGCCAGCAGTGATAGCAGGGGCAATTCACCCCTCCACTTT TRBJ1-6 TRBV25-1 . .
CASSKATGQGAGVGMTDTQYF TGTGCCAGCAGCAAAGCCACTGGACAGGGAGCGGGAGTTGGGATGACAGATACGCAGTATTTT TRBJ2-3 TRBV21-1 . .
CASSFRGAAFF TGTGCCAGCAGCTTTAGGGGAGCGGCTTTCTTT TRBJ1-1 TRBV5-4 . .
CASSWGGVANEQFF TGTGCCAGTAGTTGGGGCGGGGTCGCCAATGAGCAGTTCTTC TRBJ2-1 TRBV19 once .
CASGGPSGANVLTF TGCGCCAGCGGGGGTCCCTCTGGGGCCAACGTCCTGACTTTC TRBJ2-6 TRBV5-1 . .
CAWSGPPGGEQYF TGTGCCTGGAGTGGTCCCCCGGGCGGCGAGCAGTACTTC TRBJ2-7 TRBV30 . .
CASSYSRSENSPLHF TGTGCCAGCAGTTACTCCAGAAGCGAGAATTCACCCCTCCACTTT TRBJ1-6 TRBV6-5 . .
CASSPTTSGNPYEQYF TGTGCCAGCAGCCCTACTACTAGCGGGAATCCCTACGAGCAGTACTTC TRBJ2-7 TRBV21-1 . .
CASSAEMQGIYEQYF TGTGCCAGCAGCGCGGAAATGCAGGGTATCTACGAGCAGTACTTC TRBJ2-7 TRBV5-4 once .
CASSLNLINEQFF TGTGCCAGCAGCTTGAACCTGATCAATGAGCAGTTCTTC TRBJ2-1 TRBV5-4 . .
CTSSPRDRGSGELFF TGCACCAGCAGCCCCCGGGACAGGGGCTCCGGGGAGCTGTTTTTT TRBJ2-2 TRBV1 . .
CASSVGFTGNTEAFF TGTGCCAGCAGCGTAGGGTTTACAGGGAACACTGAAGCTTTCTTT TRBJ1-1 TRBV9 few .